Listed here are 24 T cell receptor beta chains from one sample, sequenced in a study of early T cells in non-severe SARS-CoV-2 infection. A single record per CDR3 protein comes from TCRdb applying MiXCR to the 5' RACE reads. The sample includes approximately 99,000 distinct CDR3 sequences, about an eighth of them seen just once. Sequences were obtained from whole blood. The receptors originated from an adult who was a healthcare worker with PCR-confirmed SARS-CoV-2 infection or an uninfected control (not recorded which).

This chain connects TRBV29-1 to TRBJ2-7; TRBD1 matches 7 bases. J was trimmed by 0 bases and V by 6 bases; bases with no gene match: 11. Germline-derived CDR1 and CDR2 are SQVTM and ANQGSEA. The CDR3 sequence is 15 residues long. CDR3 in DNA: TGCAGCGTGAGACTCGACAGGGCGCCCTCCTACGAGCAGTACTTC. It codes for CSVRLDRAPSYEQYF.

This clonotype has more than one count but fewer than ten. The V gene is TRBV9, the J gene TRBJ1-2, with 8 bases lining up with TRBD1. The CDR3 sequence is 15 residues long. V shed 3 bases and J 2 bases; nucleotides not matched to a gene: 6. CDR1 is SGDLS, CDR2 YYNGEE, per germline. The CDR3 DNA sequence: TGTGCCAGCAGCGCCGGGACAGGATCAAACTATGGCTACACCTTC. It specifies CASSAGTGSNYGYTF.

This rearrangement joins TRBV6-6 to TRBJ2-5; 7 nucleotides agree with TRBD1. The CDR3 totals 17 residues. J lost 4 bases, V lost 0 bases, and 11 bases had no gene match. CDR1 and CDR2 from the germline V gene are MNHNY and SVGAGI (reference sequence). The CDR3 loop reads CASSYSDWEQGRETQYF. The CDR3 region has the DNA TGTGCCAGCAGTTACTCGGATTGGGAACAGGGGCGAGAGACCCAGTACTTC.

The sample holds one count of this clonotype. The rearrangement uses TRBV12-3 or TRBV12-4 and TRBJ2-7; no clear D gene. V shed 5 bases and J shed 6 bases, with 26 bases lying between them. The CDR3 covers 17 residues. DNA of the CDR3: TGTGCCAGCAGTCCCATCTCCTGGACCCCGGAAGGTAGCGAGCAGTACTTC. It codes for CASSPISWTPEGSEQYF.

The table lists this clonotype with many counts. V is TRBV29-1 and J is TRBJ2-1; 11 bases align to TRBD2. Trimming removed 6 bases from V and 2 bases from J; junction bases left unmatched: 12. Germline CDR1 SQVTM, CDR2 ANQGSEA. This CDR3 has 17 amino acids. CDR3 region: CSVSGVAGGPPYNEQFF. The DNA for the CDR3 is TGCAGCGTCTCTGGGGTAGCGGGGGGGCCGCCCTACAATGAGCAGTTCTTC.

This clonotype was picked up a small number of times. The chain has TRBV11-1 and TRBJ2-5; 8 bases agree with TRBD1. J gave up 4 bases and V 7 bases, and 8 bases lay outside the gene matches. CDR3 length: 14 amino acids. The V gene's germline CDR1 is SGHAT and CDR2 FQDESV (reference sequence). This CDR3 is CASTGSRGRETQYF. In DNA, the CDR3 is TGTGCCAGCACGGGCAGCAGGGGGCGAGAGACCCAGTACTTC.

In its sample, this clonotype was seen many times. The chain combines TRBV29-1 with TRBJ1-1; D gene unclear. The CDR3 extends over 10 amino acids. Trimming stripped 7 bases from V and 1 base from J, with 4 bases between. Germline values: CDR1 SQVTM, CDR2 ANQGSEA. The CDR3 sequence is CSGQNTEAFF. The CDR3 coding sequence is TGCAGCGGTCAGAACACTGAAGCTTTCTTT.

Only a few counts were recorded for this clonotype. The chain joins TRBV5-1 to TRBJ2-1; 7 bases fit TRBD2. CDR3 size: 15 residues. V shed 0 bases and J 4 bases; nucleotides not matched to a gene: 4. CDR1 is SGHRS, CDR2 YFSETQ, per germline. The CDR3 nucleotides are TGCGCCAGCAGCTTGGACAGCGGGGTTTACAATGAGCAGTTCTTC. It specifies CASSLDSGVYNEQFF.

The chain is built from TRBV20-1 and TRBJ1-6; D ambiguous. The germline CDR1 and CDR2 sequences are DFQATT and SNEGSKA (reference sequence). The CDR3 runs 13 residues. V lost 3 bases, J lost 6 bases, and 9 bases lay in between. DNA of the CDR3: TGCAGTGCTAGCGAAGGAGTTAATTCACCCCTCCACTTT. This encodes CSASEGVNSPLHF.

Ten or more counts support this clonotype. The chain employs TRBV19 and TRBJ1-5; D remains ambiguous. Germline values: CDR1 LNHDA, CDR2 SQIVND (reference sequence). The CDR3 totals 14 residues. V was shortened by 8 bases and J by 5 bases, with 16 bases between the two germline ends. The CDR3 protein is CASRTDRFHQPQHF. The DNA for the CDR3 is TGTGCCAGTCGGACCGACCGTTTCCATCAGCCCCAGCATTTT.

The chain links TRBV20-1 to TRBJ2-7; 10 bases are shared with TRBD2. CDR1 and CDR2 (germline): DFQATT, SNEGSKA (reference sequence). After removal of 6 bases from V and 4 bases from J, the junction contained 6 bases not matched to a gene. The CDR3 sequence is 13 residues long. As DNA, the CDR3 is TGCAGTGCCGACCCGGGACTAGCGTACGAGCAGTACTTC. It codes for CSADPGLAYEQYF.

This clonotype was observed many times. V and J are TRBV5-1 and TRBJ2-1; the match to TRBD2 covers 16 bases. V lost 2 bases, J lost 0 bases, and 2 bases stayed unmatched. This CDR3 region has 18 residues. The germline V gene has CDR1 SGHRS and CDR2 YFSETQ. In nucleotides, the CDR3 is TGCGCCAGCAGCTTTGGGACTAGCGGGAGGGCCTCCTACAATGAGCAGTTCTTC. This encodes CASSFGTSGRASYNEQFF. The variable domain in full, with the rest retrieved from reference TRBV5-1 and TRBJ2-1, is KAGVTQTPRYLIKTRGQQVTLSCSPISGHRSVSWYQQTPGQGLQFLFEYFSETQRNKGNFPGRFSGRQFSNSRSEMNVSTLELGDSALYLCASSFGTSGRASYNEQFFGPGTRLTVL.

The chain links TRBV3-1 to TRBJ1-6; no firm D call. The V end lost 2 bases, the J end lost 10 bases, and 9 bases lay between the germline ends. The CDR3 has 13 amino acids. Germline V gene lookup returns CDR1 LGHDT and CDR2 YNNKEL (reference sequence). In nucleotides, the CDR3 is TGTGCCAGCAGCCAATCGTCCCGGTCACCCCTCCACTTT. This sequence encodes CASSQSSRSPLHF.

This clonotype was seen ten or more times. J is TRBJ2-2 and V is TRBV5-1, with D possibly being TRBD2 (5 bases). Per the germline V gene, CDR1 is SGHRS and CDR2 is YFSETQ. V lost 7 bases and J lost 5, with 12 bases in between. The length of the CDR3 is 13 residues. This CDR3 is CASSRTVTGELFF. The DNA of the CDR3 is TGCGCCAGCTCGAGGACTGTAACCGGGGAGCTGTTTTTT.

This clonotype was detected a few times. The rearrangement links TRBV14 to TRBJ1-1; perhaps TRBD1 as D (5 bases). The CDR3 loop spans 15 amino acids. V gave up 1 base and J gave up 3 bases, with 12 bases separating them. CDR1 and CDR2 from the germline V gene are SGHDN and FVKESK. For the CDR3, the DNA is TGTGCCAGCAGCCAAGTGGGACGGGGACACACTGAAGCTTTCTTT. This encodes CASSQVGRGHTEAFF.

There are many counts of this clonotype. The chain couples TRBV2 to TRBJ2-2, with unresolved D. Trimming took 6 bases from V and 7 from J, leaving 6 bases between them. CDR3 length: 11 residues. Looked up from germline, CDR1 is SNHLY and CDR2 is FYNNEI. CDR3: CASSISGELFF. CDR3 DNA sequence: TGTGCCAGCAGCATCAGCGGGGAGCTGTTTTTT.

The chain joins TRBV9 to TRBJ2-1; D is perhaps TRBD2 (7 bases). The germline V gene encodes CDR1 SGDLS and CDR2 YYNGEE. Trimming removed 0 bases from V and 6 bases from J, with 13 bases in between. The CDR3 loop spans 15 amino acids. In nucleotides, the CDR3 is TGTGCCAGCAGCGTAGGAGGTAGGGGGGGCAATGAGCAGTTCTTC. Translation gives CASSVGGRGGNEQFF.

The rearrangement joins TRBV28 to TRBJ2-1, with TRBD2 as a possible D gene (6 bases). Trimming removed 3 bases from V and 7 bases from J, with 13 bases in between. This CDR3 is 14 amino acids long. Germline V lookup: CDR1 MDHEN, CDR2 SYDVKM. The CDR3 loop is CASSFWAGQNEQFF. CDR3 nucleotides: TGTGCCAGCAGTTTTTGGGCGGGGCAGAATGAGCAGTTCTTC.

The J gene is TRBJ2-2, the V gene TRBV12-3 or TRBV12-4; TRBD2 matches at 12 bases. The trim removed 7 bases at V and 5 bases at J, leaving 8 bases unmatched. This CDR3 has 16 amino acids. The CDR3 spells CASNVLAGGRTGELFF. DNA of the CDR3: TGTGCCAGCAACGTACTAGCGGGAGGACGGACCGGGGAGCTGTTTTTT.

This clonotype was found a few times. This rearrangement joins TRBV29-1 to TRBJ2-3, with a weak D call TRBD1 (6 bases). Germline lookup yields CDR1 SQVTM and CDR2 ANQGSEA. CDR3 size: 11 residues. The V end was cut by 7 bases, the J end by 3 bases, with 8 bases between. CDR3 sequence: CSAGQTDTQYF. The DNA of the CDR3 is TGCAGCGCCGGACAGACAGATACGCAGTATTTT.

This clonotype came up many times. The gene calls are TRBV27 and TRBJ1-5; D ambiguous. V was clipped by 1 base and J by 2 bases, with 15 bases between them. The CDR3 totals 17 residues. Germline CDR1 is MNHEY and CDR2 is SMNVEV (reference sequence). The CDR3 region has the DNA TGTGCCAGCAGTTTATTCCCCCCCACAAACGGCAATCAGCCCCAGCATTTT. Translated, it gives CASSLFPPTNGNQPQHF.

V is TRBV19 and J is TRBJ2-1; D is ambiguous. The CDR3 loop spans 15 amino acids. Germline-derived CDR1 and CDR2 are LNHDA and SQIVND (reference sequence). The V end lost 0 bases, the J end lost 0 bases, and 6 bases lay between the germline ends. In DNA, the CDR3 is TGTGCCAGTAGTATAGAAGGTAGCTCCTACAATGAGCAGTTCTTC. It encodes CASSIEGSSYNEQFF.

V gene TRBV7-2 combines with J gene TRBJ2-3, with a tentative D call TRBD2 (6 bases). This CDR3 contains 17 residues. CDR1 and CDR2 from the germline V gene are SGHTA and FQGNSA. V was shortened by 5 bases and J by 5 bases, with 23 bases between the two germline ends. The CDR3 sequence: CASSHSGTRAGVDTQYF. CDR3 coding DNA: TGTGCCAGCAGCCATTCCGGGACTCGAGCCGGCGTAGATACGCAGTATTTT.

The chain uses TRBV11-3 and TRBJ2-4; possibly TRBD1 or TRBD2 for D (6 bases each). V lost 1 base and J lost 0, with 16 bases in between. This CDR3 comprises 18 residues. Germline V lookup: CDR1 SGHNT, CDR2 YENEEA. CDR3 bases: TGTGCCAGCAGCTTAGCCGGTCGGGGGACACTAGCCAAAAACATTCAGTACTTC. It specifies CASSLAGRGTLAKNIQYF.